This is a list of T cell receptor beta chains from one sample in a study of blood T cell repertoires in COVID-19. TCRdb's table, derived via immunoSEQ multiplex PCR, lists solely in-frame clones and lacks some. The sample includes fewer than 400,000 clones, roughly 90% of them seen just once. What was sequenced was PBMCs or T cells enriched from blood (not recorded which). The origin of the receptors is a woman aged 25 to 39 who had recovered from COVID-19. CDR3s leave out the opening cysteine and the closing phenylalanine or tryptophan. Fields, in order: V gene, D gene, J gene, CDR3 protein. D genes are given only for firm matches.

TRBV7-9	TRBD1	TRBJ1-3	ASSLGAMAGQTGNTIY
TRBV24-1	NA	TRBJ2-3	ATSDPSVGPGTDTQY
TRBV28	TRBD2	TRBJ2-4	ASSLSARTSGSPTGNIQY
TRBV7-2	TRBD2	TRBJ2-5	ASRLSGGGLETQY
TRBV4-1	NA	TRBJ1-1	ASSQGGANTEAF
TRBV24-1	NA	TRBJ2-7	ATSKTGEGEQY
TRBV10-3	TRBD1	TRBJ2-7	AISGMGQGGYEQY
TRBV5-4	TRBD2	TRBJ2-5	AISQRAGMRGYQETQY
TRBV6-6	NA	TRBJ2-7	ASSQTVYEQY
TRBV5-4	NA	TRBJ2-5	ASSFRLERSETQY
TRBV28	NA	TRBJ2-3	ASRPSTGRSTDTQY
TRBV6-1	NA	TRBJ2-2	ASSELLDTGELF
TRBV6-4	TRBD1	TRBJ1-5	ASSDRHRGNQPQH
TRBV30	TRBD1	TRBJ2-3	AWSSTGGEDTQY
TRBV24-1	NA	TRBJ2-1	ATSDLDYGNEQF
TRBV6-2/TRBV6-3	TRBD1	TRBJ1-1	ASRYIAGGWGMNTEAF
TRBV12-5	TRBD2	TRBJ2-5	ASGLRASGQETQY
TRBV4-2	NA	TRBJ1-1	ASSRQNPREGTEAF
TRBV5-4	TRBD2	TRBJ2-7	ASSSQNSLAGGSYEQY
TRBV28	NA	TRBJ2-4	ASSLSRLGNIQY
TRBV5-1	TRBD1	TRBJ2-2	ASSSQGPNTGELF
TRBV18	TRBD1	TRBJ1-5	ASSPGQGRWNQPQH
TRBV29-1	TRBD2	TRBJ2-1	SAGLAGLGEQF
TRBV2	NA	TRBJ2-7	ASSDKGFSYEQY
TRBV28	TRBD2	TRBJ2-5	ASRTHSGLAASRTQY
TRBV4-2	NA	TRBJ2-6	ASSQGQLSGANVLT
TRBV4-1	TRBD2	TRBJ2-2	ASSQKSSGVNTGELF
TRBV27	NA	TRBJ1-1	ASSVGGSITEAF
TRBV27	TRBD2	TRBJ2-5	ASSPPGGSGETQY
TRBV19	TRBD1	TRBJ1-1	ASTRDRPMNTEAF
TRBV7-3	TRBD1	TRBJ2-1	ASSLDAGGYNEQF